This TCR beta chain comes out of a study of monozygotic twins with inflammatory bowel disease. Molecular identifiers with 6-nucleotide sample barcodes were added during cDNA synthesis via template switching. Two nested PCRs, of approximately 16 and 10 cycles, processed TCRalpha and TCRbeta cDNA. TCRdb re-analyzed the 5' RACE reads; it lists each CDR3 protein once, without DNA. In total, the table holds 400,000 or so distinct CDR3 sequences. The sequenced material came from blood. The source of this sequence is a human donor with ulcerative colitis or Crohn's disease, or a healthy co-twin of an affected twin (not recorded which).

CDR3 sequence: CASRTGQSTPLHF. The chain has TRBV7-9 and TRBJ1-6; TCRdb indicates TRBD1, and absent DNA this call remains unverified. The CDR3 loop spans 13 amino acids. CDR1 SEHNR and CDR2 FQNEAQ come from the germline V gene (reference sequence).